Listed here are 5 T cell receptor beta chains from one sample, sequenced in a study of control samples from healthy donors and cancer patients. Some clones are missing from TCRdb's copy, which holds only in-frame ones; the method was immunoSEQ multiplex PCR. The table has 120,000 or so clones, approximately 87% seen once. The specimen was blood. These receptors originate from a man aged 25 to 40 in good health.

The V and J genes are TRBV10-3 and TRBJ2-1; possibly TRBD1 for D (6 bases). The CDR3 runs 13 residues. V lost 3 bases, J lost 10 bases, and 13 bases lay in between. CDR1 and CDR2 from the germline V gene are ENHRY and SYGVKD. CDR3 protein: CAISDSTGNEQFF. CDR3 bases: TGTGCCATCAGTGACTCCACAGGGAACGAGCAGTTCTTC.

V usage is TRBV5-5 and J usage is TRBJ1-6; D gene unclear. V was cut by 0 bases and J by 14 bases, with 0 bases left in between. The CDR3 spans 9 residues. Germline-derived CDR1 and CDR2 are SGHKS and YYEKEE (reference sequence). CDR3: CASSLALHF. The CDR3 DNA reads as TGTGCCAGCAGCTTGGCCCTCCACTTT.

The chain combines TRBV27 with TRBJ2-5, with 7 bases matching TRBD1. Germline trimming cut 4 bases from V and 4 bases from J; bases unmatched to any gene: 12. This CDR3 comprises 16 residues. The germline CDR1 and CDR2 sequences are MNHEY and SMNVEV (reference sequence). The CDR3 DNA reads TGTGCCAGCAGTTCCTACAGGGGAGAAGGACGAGAGACCCAGTACTTC. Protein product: CASSSYRGEGRETQYF.

CDR3 bases: TGTGCCACCAGGGAGATCAAGGATTCACCCCTCCACTTT. This translates into CATREIKDSPLHF. The rearrangement joins TRBV6-5 to TRBJ1-6; a possible D gene is TRBD1 (5 bases). Germline V gene lookup returns CDR1 MNHEY and CDR2 SVGAGI. This CDR3 has 13 amino acids. The V end lost 10 bases, the J end lost 8 bases, and 15 bases lay between the germline ends.

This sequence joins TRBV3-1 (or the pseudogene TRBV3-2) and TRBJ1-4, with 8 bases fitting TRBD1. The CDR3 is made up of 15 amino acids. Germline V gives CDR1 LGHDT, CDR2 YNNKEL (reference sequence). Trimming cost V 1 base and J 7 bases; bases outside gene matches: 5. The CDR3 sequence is CASSQAGTGGEKLFF. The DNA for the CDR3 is TGTGCCAGCAGCCAAGCCGGGACAGGCGGTGAAAAACTGTTTTTT.